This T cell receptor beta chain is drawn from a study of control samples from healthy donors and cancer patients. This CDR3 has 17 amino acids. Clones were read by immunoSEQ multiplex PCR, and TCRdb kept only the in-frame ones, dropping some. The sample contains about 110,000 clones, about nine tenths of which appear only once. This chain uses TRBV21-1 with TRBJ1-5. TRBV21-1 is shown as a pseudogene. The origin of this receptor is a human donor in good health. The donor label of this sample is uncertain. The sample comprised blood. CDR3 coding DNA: TGTGCCAGCAGCAAAAAAAGCGCAAGGGCACATAATCAGCCCCAGCATTTT. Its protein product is CASSKKSARAHNQPQHF.